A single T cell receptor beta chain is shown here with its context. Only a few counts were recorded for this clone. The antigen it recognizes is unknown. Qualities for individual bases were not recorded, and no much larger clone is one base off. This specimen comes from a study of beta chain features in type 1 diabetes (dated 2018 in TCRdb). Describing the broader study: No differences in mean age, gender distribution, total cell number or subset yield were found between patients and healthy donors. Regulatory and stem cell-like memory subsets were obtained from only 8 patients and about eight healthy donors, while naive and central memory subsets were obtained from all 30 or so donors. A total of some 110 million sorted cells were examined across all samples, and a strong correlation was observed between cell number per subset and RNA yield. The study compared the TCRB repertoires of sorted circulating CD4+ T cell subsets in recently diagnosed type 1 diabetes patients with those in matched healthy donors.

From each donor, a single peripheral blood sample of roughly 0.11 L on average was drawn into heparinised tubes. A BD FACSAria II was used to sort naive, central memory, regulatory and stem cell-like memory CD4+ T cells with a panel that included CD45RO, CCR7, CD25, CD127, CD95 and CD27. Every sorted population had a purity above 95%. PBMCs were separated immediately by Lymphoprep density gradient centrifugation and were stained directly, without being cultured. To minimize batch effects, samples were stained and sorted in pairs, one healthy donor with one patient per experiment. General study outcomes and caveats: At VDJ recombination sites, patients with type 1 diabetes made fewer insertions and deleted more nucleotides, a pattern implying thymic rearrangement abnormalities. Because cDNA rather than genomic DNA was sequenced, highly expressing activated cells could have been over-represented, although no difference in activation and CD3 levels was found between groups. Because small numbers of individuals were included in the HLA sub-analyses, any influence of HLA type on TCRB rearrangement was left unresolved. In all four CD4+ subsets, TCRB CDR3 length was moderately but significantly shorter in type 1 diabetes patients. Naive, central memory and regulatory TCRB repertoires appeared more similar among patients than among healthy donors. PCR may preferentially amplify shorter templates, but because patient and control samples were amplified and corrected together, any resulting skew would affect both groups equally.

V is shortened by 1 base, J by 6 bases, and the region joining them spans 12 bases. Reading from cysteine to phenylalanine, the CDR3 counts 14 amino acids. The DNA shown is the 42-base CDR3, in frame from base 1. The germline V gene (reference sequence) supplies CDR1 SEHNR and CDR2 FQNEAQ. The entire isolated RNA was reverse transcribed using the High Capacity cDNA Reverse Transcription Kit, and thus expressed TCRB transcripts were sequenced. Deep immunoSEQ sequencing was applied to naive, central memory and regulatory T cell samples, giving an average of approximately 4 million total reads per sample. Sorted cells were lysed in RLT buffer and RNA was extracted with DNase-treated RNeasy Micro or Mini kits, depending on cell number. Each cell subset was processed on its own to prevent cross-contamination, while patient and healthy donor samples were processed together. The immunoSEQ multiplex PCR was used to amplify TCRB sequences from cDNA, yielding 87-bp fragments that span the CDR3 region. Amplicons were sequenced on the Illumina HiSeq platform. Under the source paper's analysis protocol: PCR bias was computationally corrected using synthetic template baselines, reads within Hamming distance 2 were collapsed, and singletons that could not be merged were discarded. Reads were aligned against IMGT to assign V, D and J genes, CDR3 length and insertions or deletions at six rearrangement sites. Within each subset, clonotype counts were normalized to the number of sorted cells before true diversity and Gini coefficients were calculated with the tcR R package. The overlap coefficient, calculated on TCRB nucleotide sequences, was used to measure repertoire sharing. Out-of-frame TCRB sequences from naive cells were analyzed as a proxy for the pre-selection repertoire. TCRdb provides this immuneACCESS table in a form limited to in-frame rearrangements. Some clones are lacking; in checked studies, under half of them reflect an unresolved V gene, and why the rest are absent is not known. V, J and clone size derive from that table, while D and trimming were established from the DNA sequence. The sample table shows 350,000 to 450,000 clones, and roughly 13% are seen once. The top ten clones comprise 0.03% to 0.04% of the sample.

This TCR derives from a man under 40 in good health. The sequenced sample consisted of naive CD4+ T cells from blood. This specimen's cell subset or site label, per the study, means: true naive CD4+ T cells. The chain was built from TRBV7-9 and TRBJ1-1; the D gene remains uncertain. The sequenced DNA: TGTGCCAGCAGCTTAGAGACCGTAAGTCCTGAAGCTTTCTTT. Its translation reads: CASSLETVSPEAFF.